Listed below are T cell receptor beta chains from one sample, sequenced in a study of blood T cells in healthy people across ages. MiXCR, applied by TCRdb to the 5' RACE reads, yields one record per CDR3 protein. The table has about 780,000 distinct CDR3 sequences, 46% seen once; the top ten hold less than 20%. Sample: blood. Source of these receptors: a man at least 80 years old in good health. Both conserved end residues are part of each CDR3. Each record gives: V gene, clone size, D gene, J gene, CDR3 DNA, CDR3 protein. A D gene is named only where the DNA matches it firmly. Size is stated for part of the rows, as once, few or many counts, or as a class when the clone is expanded.

>TRBV27|few|TRBD1|TRBJ1-1
TGTGCCAGCAGTGTCACAGGGGGCGCGGGCACTGAAGCTTTCTTT
CASSVTGGAGTEAFF
>TRBV28|.|.|TRBJ2-2
TGTGCCAGCAGTTTATGGGGCCGTCGGGACGCCGGGGAGCTGTTTTTT
CASSLWGRRDAGELFF
>TRBV7-2|many|.|TRBJ2-5
TGTGCCAGCAGCTTAGCAGGTTCCCAAGAGACCCAGTACTTC
CASSLAGSQETQYF
>TRBV3-1|few|.|TRBJ2-1
TGTGCCAGCAGCCAAGAAGGCAGGGTCCGCTACAATGAGCAGTTCTTC
CASSQEGRVRYNEQFF
>TRBV6-6|.|TRBD2|TRBJ2-3
TGTGCCAGCAGAAGTCAGCGGGAGGGGTCAGATACGCAGTATTTT
CASRSQREGSDTQYF
>TRBV7-3|.|.|TRBJ2-5
TGTGCCAGCAGCCTTTTACCGGGTTTCCAAGAGACCCAGTACTTC
CASSLLPGFQETQYF
>TRBV7-2|.|.|TRBJ2-3
TGTGCCAGCAGCCGAGGCTTGATGGATACGCAGTATTTT
CASSRGLMDTQYF
>TRBV27|few|.|TRBJ2-1
TGTGCCAGCACCCCCTTCGGGTCCGGGGGAAATGAGCAGTTCTTC
CASTPFGSGGNEQFF
>TRBV18|.|.|TRBJ2-5
TGTGCCAGCTCAAATCGGGACGGGCAGTACTTC
CASSNRDGQYF
>TRBV7-2|.|TRBD1|TRBJ2-7
TGTGCCAGCAGCAAGACAGGGGGCATATCCTACGAGCAGTACTTC
CASSKTGGISYEQYF
>TRBV29-1|.|.|TRBJ2-5
TGCAGCGTTGACCCGTTTCTAGAGACCCAGTACTTC
CSVDPFLETQYF
>TRBV29-1|.|TRBD1|TRBJ1-1
TGCAGCGTGGAAGGGACAGTGAACACTGAAGCTTTCTTT
CSVEGTVNTEAFF
>TRBV20-1|.|.|TRBJ2-7
TGCAGTGGAGAGGGCGGCTTAACCTACGAGCAGTACTTC
CSGEGGLTYEQYF
>TRBV24-1|few|TRBD2|TRBJ2-1
TGTGCCACCAGTGATCGCCAGGCGGGAGTAGGAAATGAGCAGTTCTTC
CATSDRQAGVGNEQFF
>TRBV29-1|few|TRBD1|TRBJ2-7
TGCAGCGTGACGCCGGGACAGGGGTCTGGTTACGAGCAGTACTTC
CSVTPGQGSGYEQYF
>TRBV29-1|.|TRBD1|TRBJ2-7
TGCAGCGTAGACGCCGGGACAGGGGCCTGCAATGAGCAGTACTTC
CSVDAGTGACNEQYF
>TRBV5-1|.|.|TRBJ2-7
TGCGCCAGCAGCTTAGCGGTTGACAGCTCCTACGAGCAGTACTTC
CASSLAVDSSYEQYF
>TRBV10-3|.|TRBD2|TRBJ2-7
TGTGCCATCAGTGAGTCGTCCGGGGGGACTAGCGGGAGCTACGAGCAGTACTTC
CAISESSGGTSGSYEQYF
>TRBV7-2|many|TRBD2|TRBJ2-1
TGTGCCAGCAGCCCAGGACTAGGTTACGGCGATGAGCAGTTCTTC
CASSPGLGYGDEQFF
>TRBV20-1|few|TRBD1|TRBJ1-6
TGCAGTGCTACAGCCGCACGCCAGGGGGCGGTTTATTCACCCCTCCACTTT
CSATAARQGAVYSPLHF
>TRBV11-3|.|.|TRBJ2-3
TGTGCCAGCAGTATTGAGGGGCATGAAGGAGATACGCAGTATTTT
CASSIEGHEGDTQYF